The source of this TCR beta chain is a study of shared clonotypes between healthy human individuals. The method was immunoSEQ multiplex PCR; TCRdb's version includes in-frame clones alone and lacks a portion of them. This sample has roughly 2.2 million clones, with 85% to 95% found just once. This clone was observed a single time. Its antigen is unidentified. Study observations and caveats: Blood alone was sampled, and tissue repertoires likely differ. About 5% of naive CD4 clonotypes were shared across a few donors. Generally, naive subsets (rather than memory subsets) showed larger estimated richness.

The CDR3 contains 15 residues. Trimming took 0 bases from V and 7 from J, leaving 13 bases between them. From germline, CDR1 is LGHNA and CDR2 YNFKEQ. Sequenced sample: naive CD4+ T cells from PBMCs. The subset here: CD45RA+ positively selected. The receptor was derived from a man aged 18 to 30 in good health. Some clones in this sample may be carry-over from other donors' samples. The V call is TRBV4-2, the J call TRBJ1-5; D is uncertain. Here the CDR3 DNA reads TGTGCCAGCAGCCAAGATGAAAGTTTTCGACAGCCCCAGCATTTT. Protein sequence: CASSQDESFRQPQHF.